A selection of T cell receptor beta chains follows, all from one sample in a study of blood T cell repertoires in COVID-19. Sequenced by immunoSEQ multiplex PCR; TCRdb stores in-frame clones only, minus some. The data hold about 57,000 clones, with approximately 91% observed a single time. The source material was peripheral blood. The receptors derive from a man in his sixties with acute or convalescent COVID-19. Both conserved end residues are part of each CDR3. D genes are given only for firm matches. For some rows the clone size is stated as once, few or many, or as a class when expanded; others skip it.

V,D,size,J,DNA,CDR3
TRBV30,TRBD1,-,TRBJ2-7,TGTGCCTGGAGACGCGACAGGGCTCGCGAGCAGTACTTC,CAWRRDRAREQYF
TRBV28,TRBD1,-,TRBJ1-4,TGTGCCAGCAGCTCACAGACCGGGACAGCCGAGTCGACGGTTGAAAAACTGTTTTTT,CASSSQTGTAESTVEKLFF
TRBV7-8,-,-,TRBJ1-5,TGTGCCAGCAGCTTCGAGGCGAGCAATCAGCCCCAGCATTTT,CASSFEASNQPQHF
TRBV5-4,-,-,TRBJ2-3,TGTGCCAGCAGCTTGGAACTAGGCACAGATACGCAGTATTTT,CASSLELGTDTQYF
TRBV5-4,TRBD2,-,TRBJ2-7,TGTGCCAGCAGCTTACGAGTAGCGGGAGAAGACGAGCAGTACTTC,CASSLRVAGEDEQYF
TRBV19,-,-,TRBJ2-3,TGTGCCAGTAGTATGCCCGGGAGCGGTGGATATACGCAGTATTTT,CASSMPGSGGYTQYF
TRBV28,TRBD1,-,TRBJ1-4,TGTGCCAGCAGTTTCCGACAGGGGTGGGGTGAAAAACTGTTTTTT,CASSFRQGWGEKLFF
TRBV19,-,-,TRBJ1-4,TGTGCCAGTAGTCCCGGGTCAGGGTTGAATGAAAAACTGTTTTTT,CASSPGSGLNEKLFF
TRBV29-1,TRBD1,-,TRBJ1-1,TGCAGCGGGGGGACAGGTGAAGCTTTCTTT,CSGGTGEAFF
TRBV6-5,TRBD1,-,TRBJ1-3,TGTGCCACCCACCCGGGACAGAGCTCTGGAAACACCATATATTTT,CATHPGQSSGNTIYF
TRBV19,-,-,TRBJ2-7,TGTGCCAGTAGTAGTAACAGGGTCTACGAGCAGTACTTC,CASSSNRVYEQYF
TRBV3-1/TRBV3-2,-,once,TRBJ1-4,TGTGCCAGCAGCCACAGAGGTATAGGGGAGGGTGAAAAACTGTTTTTT,CASSHRGIGEGEKLFF
TRBV6-1,TRBD1,-,TRBJ2-7,TGTGCCAGCAGTGAAACAGGGGTGCCCTACGAGCAGTACTTC,CASSETGVPYEQYF
TRBV7-2,-,-,TRBJ2-3,TGTGCCAGCAGACTCAGACAGTCAGATACGCAGTATTTT,CASRLRQSDTQYF
TRBV5-6,-,-,TRBJ1-6,TGTGCCAGCAGCTTACAGGGTAACTCACCCCTCCACTTT,CASSLQGNSPLHF
TRBV7-2,TRBD2,-,TRBJ2-5,TGTGCCAGCAGCTTAGTGGCTAGCGGGTACCAAGAGACCCAGTACTTC,CASSLVASGYQETQYF
TRBV10-3,-,once,TRBJ1-5,TGTGCCATCAGAGCCGGGACAAGGACCAATCAGCCCCAGCATTTT,CAIRAGTRTNQPQHF
TRBV12-3/TRBV12-4,TRBD2,-,TRBJ2-1,TGTGCCAGCAGTTTAGCAACGGGGGGTGAGCAGTTCTTC,CASSLATGGEQFF
TRBV5-4,-,-,TRBJ2-3,TGTGCCAGCAGCTCCCGACTCGGAGGCACAGATACGCAGTATTTT,CASSSRLGGTDTQYF
TRBV5-1,-,-,TRBJ2-2,TGCGCCAGCAGCTTGGTATTGGCCACCGGGGAGCTGTTTTTT,CASSLVLATGELFF
TRBV7-8,TRBD1,-,TRBJ1-6,TGTGCCAGCAGCTTGGAGACAGGGAATAATTCACCCCTCCACTTT,CASSLETGNNSPLHF
TRBV28,TRBD1,-,TRBJ1-4,TGTGCCAGCAGTTTACACCAGGGGGCGGAAAAACTGTTTTTT,CASSLHQGAEKLFF
TRBV30,-,-,TRBJ1-5,TGTGCCTGGAGCCCTGGGGGGTCGCATCAGCCCCAGCATTTT,CAWSPGGSHQPQHF
TRBV7-2,TRBD2,-,TRBJ2-3,TGTGCCAGCAGCCCATCTAGCGGGAAGGGGGGTACGCAGTATTTT,CASSPSSGKGGTQYF
TRBV7-3,TRBD2,-,TRBJ2-1,TGTGCCAGCAGCGTCACGGGACTAGCGGGAGTAAATGAGCAGTTCTTC,CASSVTGLAGVNEQFF
TRBV24-1,-,-,TRBJ2-7,TGTGCCACCGGGGCTCGGGAGATCTACGAGCAGTACTTC,CATGAREIYEQYF
TRBV4-2,-,-,TRBJ1-5,TGTGCCAGCAGCCCCCGACGGGGCAATCAGCCCCAGCATTTT,CASSPRRGNQPQHF
TRBV3-1/TRBV3-2,TRBD2,-,TRBJ2-1,TGTGCCAGCAGCCGACTAGCGGGAGTCGGTGAGCAGTTCTTC,CASSRLAGVGEQFF
TRBV4-2,-,few,TRBJ2-7,TGTGCCAGCAGCCAAGCCTCGACTAAATCCTACGAGCAGTACTTC,CASSQASTKSYEQYF
TRBV28,TRBD1,-,TRBJ1-4,TGTGCCAGCAGGACAGGGATTGATGAAAAACTGTTTTTT,CASRTGIDEKLFF
TRBV7-9,-,-,TRBJ1-1,TGTGCCAGCAGCTTAGTTGTGACTGGGGCTTTCTTT,CASSLVVTGAFF
TRBV25-1,-,-,TRBJ1-5,TGTGCCAGCAGTGAGGGGGTTGGGGGGAGGCATTTT,CASSEGVGGRHF
TRBV6-5,-,-,TRBJ1-1,TGTGCCAGCAGTTACCGACAGGTCCTGAACACTGAAGCTTTCTTT,CASSYRQVLNTEAFF
TRBV14,TRBD1,-,TRBJ1-4,TGTGCCAGCAGCCACCTGGGACAGGGAGCTAATGAAAAACTGTTTTTT,CASSHLGQGANEKLFF
TRBV5-1,-,-,TRBJ2-2,TGCGCCAGCAGCCTCCCGTCGGGGGGCCCCACCGGGGAGCTGTTTTTT,CASSLPSGGPTGELFF
TRBV7-3,TRBD2,-,TRBJ2-3,TGTGCCAGCAGCTTCTCGGGAGGGAGCACAGATACGCAGTATTTT,CASSFSGGSTDTQYF
TRBV24-1,TRBD1,-,TRBJ1-5,TGTGCCACCAGTGAGGCCGGGACAGGCAATCAGCCCCAGCATTTT,CATSEAGTGNQPQHF
TRBV3-1/TRBV3-2,TRBD1,-,TRBJ1-2,TGTGCCAGCAGCACCCGGGACAGGGCATTTGAGGGCTACACCTTC,CASSTRDRAFEGYTF
TRBV14,-,-,TRBJ1-6,TGTGCCAGCAGCCAGTCGCTCCGGGAAAATTCACCCCTCCACTTT,CASSQSLRENSPLHF
TRBV5-4,TRBD1,-,TRBJ2-7,TGTGCCAGCAGCTTAGGACAGGGGATACGGGAGCAGTACTTC,CASSLGQGIREQYF
TRBV29-1,-,few,TRBJ1-2,TGCAGCGTGGGGACACCCACTAACTATGGCTACACCTTC,CSVGTPTNYGYTF